These T cell receptor beta chains were read from a single sample in a study of OX40 agonist ivuxolimab in advanced cancers. This table comes from immunoSEQ multiplex PCR, and its TCRdb copy is limited to in-frame clones, with some not included. The sample contains 40,000 to 50,000 clones, more than 80% of which appear only once. Sequencing used CD4+ or CD8+ T cells sorted from blood, obtained in a trial of the OX40 agonist ivuxolimab. The receptors stem from an adult with an advanced solid tumor such as melanoma, head and neck, liver or kidney cancer. The CDR3 runs from the conserved cysteine through the conserved F or W. The D gene is left open where the match is weak. Expanded clones get a size class; other rows say once, few or many, or leave the size out.

CDR3aa: CATSSDRGLETQYF
CDR3nt: TGTGCCACCAGCTCCGACAGGGGGCTTGAGACCCAGTACTTC
abundance: NA
j_gene: TRBJ2-5
v_gene: TRBV15
d_gene: TRBD1

CDR3aa: CASSLKPLTVEAFF
CDR3nt: TGCGCCAGCAGCCTTAAACCCTTGACAGTTGAAGCTTTCTTT
abundance: NA
j_gene: TRBJ1-1
v_gene: TRBV4-1
d_gene: NA

CDR3aa: CATSRESGEQPQHF
CDR3nt: TGTGCCACCAGCAGAGAATCCGGGGAGCAGCCCCAGCATTTT
abundance: NA
j_gene: TRBJ1-5
v_gene: TRBV15
d_gene: NA

CDR3aa: CASSQEEGSGANVLTF
CDR3nt: TGCGCCAGCAGCCAAGAAGAGGGCTCTGGGGCCAACGTCCTGACTTTC
abundance: NA
j_gene: TRBJ2-6
v_gene: TRBV4-3
d_gene: NA

CDR3aa: CASSETGGLRPTNEQFF
CDR3nt: TGCGCCAGCAGTGAGACGGGGGGACTGCGACCAACCAATGAGCAGTTCTTC
abundance: NA
j_gene: TRBJ2-1
v_gene: TRBV10-1
d_gene: TRBD2

CDR3aa: CASSLTHKPHGYTF
CDR3nt: TGTGCCAGCAGCCTTACCCACAAGCCGCATGGCTACACCTTC
abundance: NA
j_gene: TRBJ1-2
v_gene: TRBV28
d_gene: NA

CDR3aa: CASREGRMSTNEKLFF
CDR3nt: TGTGCCAGCAGAGAGGGACGGATGTCAACTAATGAAAAACTGTTTTTT
abundance: few
j_gene: TRBJ1-4
v_gene: TRBV28
d_gene: NA

CDR3aa: CASSHSGNQPQHF
CDR3nt: TGTGCCAGCAGTCATAGTGGCAATCAGCCCCAGCATTTT
abundance: NA
j_gene: TRBJ1-5
v_gene: TRBV28
d_gene: NA

CDR3aa: CASSISGTQYF
CDR3nt: TGTGCCAGTAGTATATCGGGGACCCAGTACTTC
abundance: NA
j_gene: TRBJ2-5
v_gene: TRBV19
d_gene: NA

CDR3aa: CAISDSGSYEQYF
CDR3nt: TGTGCCATCAGTGACTCGGGTTCCTACGAGCAGTACTTC
abundance: NA
j_gene: TRBJ2-7
v_gene: TRBV10-3
d_gene: NA

CDR3aa: CASSFLGRTDTQYF
CDR3nt: TGTGCCAGCAGTTTCTTAGGGAGGACAGATACGCAGTATTTT
abundance: NA
j_gene: TRBJ2-3
v_gene: TRBV27
d_gene: NA

CDR3aa: CASSYSTGWRYEQYF
CDR3nt: TGTGCCAGCAGTTACTCGACAGGGTGGCGGTACGAGCAGTACTTC
abundance: NA
j_gene: TRBJ2-7
v_gene: TRBV6-6
d_gene: TRBD1

CDR3aa: CASSGQYNEQFF
CDR3nt: TGCGCCAGCAGCGGTCAGTACAATGAGCAGTTCTTC
abundance: NA
j_gene: TRBJ2-1
v_gene: TRBV4-1
d_gene: NA

CDR3aa: CASSSSGGGLIYEQFF
CDR3nt: TGTGCCAGCAGCTCCTCAGGGGGCGGGTTAATTTATGAGCAGTTCTTC
abundance: NA
j_gene: TRBJ2-1
v_gene: TRBV5-4
d_gene: TRBD1

CDR3aa: CASSEAGEMTGNTIYF
CDR3nt: TGTGCCAGCAGTGAAGCAGGGGAGATGACTGGAAACACCATATATTTT
abundance: NA
j_gene: TRBJ1-3
v_gene: TRBV6-1
d_gene: NA

CDR3aa: CASSIGAEEGYEQYF
CDR3nt: TGTGCCAGTAGTATAGGAGCCGAGGAGGGCTACGAGCAGTACTTC
abundance: NA
j_gene: TRBJ2-7
v_gene: TRBV19
d_gene: NA

CDR3aa: CASSQRASDEQFF
CDR3nt: TGTGCCAGCAGCCAACGAGCGAGCGATGAGCAGTTCTTC
abundance: NA
j_gene: TRBJ2-1
v_gene: TRBV7-9
d_gene: NA

CDR3aa: CASSRGGMYQETQYF
CDR3nt: TGTGCCAGCAGTCGGGGCGGGATGTACCAAGAGACCCAGTACTTC
abundance: NA
j_gene: TRBJ2-5
v_gene: TRBV5-6
d_gene: NA

CDR3aa: CASTLGGGQNEQFF
CDR3nt: TGTGCCAGCACTCTTGGAGGGGGACAGAATGAGCAGTTCTTC
abundance: NA
j_gene: TRBJ2-1
v_gene: TRBV27
d_gene: NA

CDR3aa: CASSLFRGFSYNEQFF
CDR3nt: TGTGCCAGCAGCTTATTCAGAGGGTTCTCCTACAATGAGCAGTTCTTC
abundance: NA
j_gene: TRBJ2-1
v_gene: TRBV7-2
d_gene: NA

CDR3aa: CASQVSGNTEAFF
CDR3nt: TGTGCCAGCCAGGTTTCGGGGAACACTGAAGCTTTCTTT
abundance: NA
j_gene: TRBJ1-1
v_gene: TRBV6-5
d_gene: NA

CDR3aa: CASSYGTSVNEQYF
CDR3nt: TGTGCCAGCAGTTACGGGACTAGCGTCAACGAGCAGTACTTC
abundance: NA
j_gene: TRBJ2-7
v_gene: TRBV6-5
d_gene: TRBD2

CDR3aa: CATQGGDEQYF
CDR3nt: TGCGCCACTCAGGGAGGAGACGAGCAGTACTTC
abundance: NA
j_gene: TRBJ2-7
v_gene: TRBV10-2
d_gene: NA

CDR3aa: CASGSLPLHF
CDR3nt: TGTGCCAGCGGCTCCCTCCCCCTCCACTTT
abundance: NA
j_gene: TRBJ1-6
v_gene: TRBV27
d_gene: NA

CDR3aa: CASSFGTVSEAFF
CDR3nt: TGTGCCAGCAGCTTTGGGACAGTATCTGAAGCTTTCTTT
abundance: once
j_gene: TRBJ1-1
v_gene: TRBV11-2
d_gene: TRBD1

CDR3aa: CASSFLRDLNLNYGYTF
CDR3nt: TGTGCCAGCAGTTTTCTTAGGGACCTGAACCTTAACTATGGCTACACCTTC
abundance: NA
j_gene: TRBJ1-2
v_gene: TRBV27
d_gene: NA

CDR3aa: CASGMGTVYEQYF
CDR3nt: TGTGCCAGCGGTATGGGGACAGTCTACGAGCAGTACTTC
abundance: few
j_gene: TRBJ2-7
v_gene: TRBV11-3
d_gene: TRBD1

CDR3aa: CASSIKTGGAAGELFF
CDR3nt: TGTGCCAGTAGTATTAAGACAGGGGGCGCCGCCGGGGAGCTGTTTTTT
abundance: NA
j_gene: TRBJ2-2
v_gene: TRBV19
d_gene: TRBD1

CDR3aa: CASSQVTGLAGTYEQYF
CDR3nt: TGCGCCAGCAGCCAAGTAACGGGACTAGCGGGAACCTACGAGCAGTACTTC
abundance: NA
j_gene: TRBJ2-7
v_gene: TRBV4-1
d_gene: TRBD2